This TCR beta chain was profiled in a study of T cells in Graves' hyperthyroidism and ophthalmopathy. Authors of the study amplified TCR beta CDR3 regions from RNA transcripts. First-round RT-PCR targeting the TCR CDR3 was performed with the HTBI primer set. Each CDR3 protein gets one entry after TCRdb re-called the multiplex PCR reads with MiXCR. The sample has about 570,000 distinct CDR3 sequences; around 42% are singletons. This clonotype was recorded many times. Antigen specificity is unknown. CDR1 is SEHNR and CDR2 is FQNEAQ in the germline V gene (reference sequence). This CDR3 region has 15 residues. V was trimmed by 5 bases and J by 1 base, leaving 14 bases between them. Any patient presenting with uncontrolled infection, other autoimmune disease, pregnancy or lactation was left out. Diagnoses rested on clinical symptoms, serum thyroxine and TRAb, thyroid ultrasound and orbital computed tomography.

Overall study results and limits: Most clonotypes expanded in thyroid above 0.001 were likewise present in blood. A model built on 13 V-J features separated ophthalmopathy from stable hyperthyroidism.

The TCR originated in an adult woman with Graves' disease, either hyperthyroidism or ophthalmopathy (not recorded which). What was sequenced was peripheral blood or thyroid tissue (not recorded which). The chain recombines TRBV7-9 with TRBJ1-2; unclear D gene. The CDR3 DNA reads as TGTGCCAGCAGCCCGTCCAGGAGCCTTAACTATGGCTACACCTTC. Encoded protein: CASSPSRSLNYGYTF. Complete variable domain (other parts from reference TRBV7-9 and TRBJ1-2): DTGVSQNPRHKITKRGQNVTFRCDPISEHNRLYWYRQTLGQGPEFLTYFQNEAQLEKSRLLSDRFSAERPKGSFSTLEIQRTEQGDSAMYLCASSPSRSLNYGYTFGSGTRLTVV.